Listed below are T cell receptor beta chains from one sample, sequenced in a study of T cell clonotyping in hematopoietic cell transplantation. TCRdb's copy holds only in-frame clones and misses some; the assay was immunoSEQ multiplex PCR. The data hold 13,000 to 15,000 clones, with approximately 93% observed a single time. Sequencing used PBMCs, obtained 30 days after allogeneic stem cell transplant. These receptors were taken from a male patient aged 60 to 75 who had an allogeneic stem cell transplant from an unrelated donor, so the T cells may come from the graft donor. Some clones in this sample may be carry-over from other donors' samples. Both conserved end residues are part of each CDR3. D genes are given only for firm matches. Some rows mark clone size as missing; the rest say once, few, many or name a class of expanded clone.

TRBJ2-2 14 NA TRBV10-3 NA TGTGCCATCACCCCGGACAGTTTCACCGGGGAGCTGTTTTTT CAITPDSFTGELFF
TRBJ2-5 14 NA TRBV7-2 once TGTGCCAGCAGAGTGGAGGTAGTTCAAGAGACCCAGTACTTC CASRVEVVQETQYF
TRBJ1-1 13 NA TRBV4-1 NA TGCGCCAGCAGCCAAGTCGGGCAGGGAAAAGCTTTCTTT CASSQVGQGKAFF
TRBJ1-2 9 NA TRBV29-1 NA TGCAGCGTTGAAGAGGGACTTAACTTC CSVEEGLNF
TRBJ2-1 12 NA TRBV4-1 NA TGCGCCAGCAGCCCTACAAACAATGAGCAGTTCTTC CASSPTNNEQFF
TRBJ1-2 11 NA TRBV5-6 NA TGTGCCAGCAGCTTGGCCAGGGTTCACACCTTC CASSLARVHTF
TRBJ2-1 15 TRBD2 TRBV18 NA TGTGCCAGCTCACCGAGCGGGAGCTCCTACAATGAGCAGTTCTTC CASSPSGSSYNEQFF
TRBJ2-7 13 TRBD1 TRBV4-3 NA TGCGCCAGCAGCCAGGACAGGGGGCTCGAGCAGTACTTC CASSQDRGLEQYF
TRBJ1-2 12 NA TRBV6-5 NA TGTGCCAGCAGTTCGATCTGGGGTGGCTACACCTTC CASSSIWGGYTF
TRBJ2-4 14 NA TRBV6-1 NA TGTGCCAGCAGTGATCTTGGGGGAGCCGGCATTCAGTACTTC CASSDLGGAGIQYF
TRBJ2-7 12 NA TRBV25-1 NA TGTGCCAGCAGTGGTTGGGGTCGCGAGCAGTACTTC CASSGWGREQYF
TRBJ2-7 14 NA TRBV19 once TGTGCCAGTAGTATAATGAAGGGGATCCACGAGCAGTACTTC CASSIMKGIHEQYF
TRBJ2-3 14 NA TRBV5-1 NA TGCGCCAGCAGCCAGTGGGGGCCCACAGATACGCAGTATTTT CASSQWGPTDTQYF
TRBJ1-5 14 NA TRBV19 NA TGTGCCGCGGGGGCCCCCTACGCTTGGCAGCCCCAGCATTTT CAAGAPYAWQPQHF